What follows is one TCR beta chain and its context. Its antigen is currently unknown. It was CD45RO-negative cells, positively selected for CCR7, that made up naive CD8 cells, with terminally differentiated effector memory CD45RA+ cells excluded. Healthy HIV-negative adults with no recent acute infections or vaccinations were recruited as donors. There are 19 residues in the CDR3. Germline-derived CDR1 and CDR2 are LNHNV and YYDKDF (reference sequence). Trimming cost V 2 bases and J 0 bases; bases outside gene matches: 14. This sample is part of a study of shared clonotypes between healthy human individuals. Study-wide background: Per-donor plates numbered three CD4 naive, three CD4 memory, two CD8 naive and one CD8 memory.

Genomic DNA belonging to each subset was distributed in equal measure over several immunoSEQ plates. The table came from immunoSEQ multiplex PCR; TCRdb's copy has only in-frame clones and leaves some out. The sample yields about 2 million clones, about 95% seen once. Findings and limits, study-wide: For naive CD4 cells, approximately 4.8% of clonotypes were shared across a few donors.

This sequence joins TRBV15 and TRBJ2-7; 9 bases are a match to TRBD2. Sequencing used naive CD8+ T cells sorted from blood. This clonotype was obtained from a man younger than 35 in good health. In nucleotides, the CDR3 is TGTGCCACCAGCAGACCTGAGTCCGGACTAGCGCAGCCCTCCTACGAGCAGTACTTC. Translation: CATSRPESGLAQPSYEQYF.